Listed below are T cell receptor beta chains from one sample, sequenced in a study of shared clonotypes between healthy human individuals. Assay used: immunoSEQ multiplex PCR; TCRdb lists only in-frame clones, some missing. The repertoire consists of 1.5 million to 2.5 million clones, with roughly 94% occurring once and the leading ten covering approximately 1%. The sequenced sample was naive CD8+ T cells sorted from blood. These receptors came from a young man in good health. Both conserved end residues are part of each CDR3. The order of the fields is J gene, clone size, D gene, V gene, CDR3 protein, CDR3 DNA. D genes are given only for firm matches. Part of the rows lack a size; the others show once, few, many or a class for expanded clones.

TRBJ1-2,few,-,TRBV27,CASSLGQGYGYTF,TGTGCCAGCAGTTTAGGGCAGGGCTATGGCTACACCTTC
TRBJ1-1,-,TRBD1,TRBV7-9,CASSFRQGGNTEAFF,TGTGCCAGCAGCTTCAGACAGGGTGGGAACACTGAAGCTTTCTTT
TRBJ2-2,-,TRBD1,TRBV7-8,CASSLWTGAGSGELFF,TGTGCCAGCAGCTTATGGACAGGGGCAGGGTCCGGGGAGCTGTTTTTT
TRBJ2-3,-,TRBD2,TRBV25-1,CASSEGGGTDTQYF,TGTGCCAGCAGTGAGGGGGGGGGCACAGATACGCAGTATTTT
TRBJ1-5,-,-,TRBV6-1,CASSGHGVSNQPQHF,TGTGCCAGCAGTGGTCACGGGGTGAGCAATCAGCCCCAGCATTTT
TRBJ2-1,-,-,TRBV29-1,CSVDQLDFNEQFF,TGCAGCGTTGACCAGTTAGACTTCAATGAGCAGTTCTTC
TRBJ2-6,-,-,TRBV7-8,CASSPAGRGANVLTF,TGTGCCAGCAGCCCTGCGGGGCGCGGGGCCAACGTCCTGACTTTC
TRBJ1-1,-,-,TRBV10-3,CAIRPGLNTEAFF,TGTGCCATCAGGCCGGGCCTGAACACTGAAGCTTTCTTT
TRBJ1-5,-,-,TRBV5-6,CASSGPGANQPQHF,TGTGCCAGCAGCGGGCCGGGAGCCAATCAGCCCCAGCATTTT
TRBJ2-5,-,-,TRBV2,CASSEVAAKDAETQYF,TGTGCCAGCAGTGAAGTAGCAGCAAAGGATGCAGAGACCCAGTACTTC
TRBJ1-1,-,-,TRBV7-9,CASSDGTEAFF,TGTGCCAGCAGTGATGGGACTGAAGCTTTCTTT
TRBJ2-7,-,TRBD1,TRBV13,CASSSGQATIYEQYF,TGTGCCAGCAGCTCGGGACAGGCCACCATCTACGAGCAGTACTTC
TRBJ2-7,once,-,TRBV7-9,CASSQQGSNEQYF,TGTGCCAGCAGCCAACAGGGTTCTAACGAGCAGTACTTC
TRBJ2-7,-,TRBD1,TRBV4-3,CASSLRHRDSSEQYF,TGCGCCAGCAGCCTTCGACACCGGGACAGCTCCGAGCAGTACTTC
TRBJ1-1,-,TRBD1,TRBV13,CASSLAGQGGTEAFF,TGTGCCAGCAGCTTAGCGGGACAGGGGGGCACTGAAGCTTTCTTT
TRBJ1-4,-,-,TRBV7-9,CASSLVEEKLFF,TGTGCCAGCAGCTTAGTAGAGGAAAAACTGTTTTTT
TRBJ1-5,-,-,TRBV28,CASGTEGSNQPQHF,TGTGCCAGCGGGACTGAGGGAAGCAATCAGCCCCAGCATTTT
TRBJ1-1,-,-,TRBV19,CASTQGLNTEAFF,TGTGCCAGTACCCAGGGGTTGAACACTGAAGCTTTCTTT
TRBJ1-1,-,TRBD1,TRBV9,CASSGGDRSDTEAFF,TGTGCCAGCAGCGGGGGGGACAGGTCGGACACTGAAGCTTTCTTT
TRBJ1-2,-,-,TRBV5-4,CASSKRGGPQDGYTF,TGTGCCAGCAGCAAACGCGGGGGGCCGCAGGATGGCTACACCTTC
TRBJ2-7,-,-,TRBV29-1,CSVAVPSSYEQYF,TGCAGCGTTGCCGTACCCAGCTCCTACGAGCAGTACTTC
TRBJ2-7,-,-,TRBV4-1,CASSQDNSYEQYF,TGCGCCAGCAGCCAAGACAACTCCTACGAGCAGTACTTC
TRBJ2-7,once,-,TRBV6-1,CASSELDGSYEQYF,TGTGCCAGCAGTGAATTAGACGGATCCTACGAGCAGTACTTC
TRBJ2-1,-,TRBD2,TRBV29-1,CSAQVLWTSGSWDNEQFF,TGCAGCGCGCAGGTATTATGGACTAGCGGGAGCTGGGACAATGAGCAGTTCTTC
TRBJ2-7,-,-,TRBV4-1,CASSQVASAHEQYF,TGCGCCAGCAGCCAAGTGGCTAGCGCCCACGAGCAGTACTTC
TRBJ2-7,-,-,TRBV30,CAWSVGRGGEQYF,TGTGCCTGGAGTGTAGGGCGGGGAGGCGAGCAGTACTTC
TRBJ1-2,-,-,TRBV7-9,CASSLLQLQHGYTF,TGTGCCAGCAGCCTCCTACAGCTTCAGCATGGCTACACCTTC
TRBJ2-7,-,-,TRBV6-6,CASSYDTTIYEQYF,TGTGCCAGCAGTTACGACACGACAATCTACGAGCAGTACTTC
TRBJ1-2,-,-,TRBV7-8,CASSLAGGSYGYTF,TGTGCCAGCAGCTTAGCAGGAGGGTCCTATGGCTACACCTTC
TRBJ2-7,-,-,TRBV7-8,CASSPHGAPYEQYF,TGTGCCAGCAGTCCGCACGGAGCCCCCTACGAGCAGTACTTC
TRBJ2-3,-,TRBD2,TRBV7-6,CASSLGLAEPTDTQYF,TGTGCCAGCAGCTTAGGGCTAGCGGAACCCACAGATACGCAGTATTTT
TRBJ2-2,once,-,TRBV5-4,CASSLSGSGELFF,TGTGCCAGCAGCTTGTCGGGGTCCGGGGAGCTGTTTTTT
TRBJ2-1,-,TRBD2,TRBV5-6,CASSPSGLADEQFF,TGTGCCAGCAGCCCTTCGGGACTAGCGGATGAGCAGTTCTTC
TRBJ1-1,-,-,TRBV27,CASGISLGTEAFF,TGTGCCAGCGGCATCTCTTTGGGGACTGAAGCTTTCTTT
TRBJ1-5,-,-,TRBV19,CASSIAGYSNQPQHF,TGTGCCAGTAGTATAGCCGGCTATAGCAATCAGCCCCAGCATTTT
TRBJ2-7,-,-,TRBV7-9,CASSLRENEQYF,TGTGCCAGCAGCTTACGGGAAAACGAGCAGTACTTC
TRBJ2-1,-,TRBD2,TRBV6-5,CASSQTSVGEQFF,TGTGCCAGCAGTCAGACTAGCGTTGGTGAGCAGTTCTTC
TRBJ2-7,-,TRBD1,TRBV6-1,CASSRRGYSYEQYF,TGTGCCAGCAGCCGCAGGGGGTATTCTTACGAGCAGTACTTC
TRBJ1-2,-,TRBD1,TRBV9,CASSSGTGVLGYTF,TGTGCCAGCAGCTCCGGGACAGGGGTTTTGGGCTACACCTTC
TRBJ2-1,-,-,TRBV9,CASSPPGRTGRDEQFF,TGTGCCAGCAGCCCACCCGGTCGGACAGGGAGGGACGAGCAGTTCTTC
TRBJ1-2,-,TRBD1,TRBV7-9,CASSLAGTEPTF,TGTGCCAGCAGCTTAGCAGGGACAGAGCCCACCTTC
TRBJ2-2,-,TRBD2,TRBV11-2,CASSFGLGETGELFF,TGTGCCAGCAGCTTTGGACTAGGAGAGACCGGGGAGCTGTTTTTT
TRBJ2-7,-,-,TRBV4-3,CASSQDWATNYEQYF,TGCGCCAGCAGCCAAGATTGGGCGACGAACTACGAGCAGTACTTC
TRBJ1-2,-,TRBD1,TRBV6-6,CASSTGVGYTF,TGTGCCAGCAGTACAGGGGTCGGCTACACCTTC
TRBJ1-1,-,-,TRBV4-1,CASSQDGDMGENTEAFF,TGCGCCAGCAGCCAAGATGGAGACATGGGGGAGAACACTGAAGCTTTCTTT
TRBJ1-4,-,-,TRBV4-1,CASSQEMPSEKLFF,TGCGCCAGCAGCCAAGAAATGCCTTCTGAAAAACTGTTTTTT
TRBJ2-7,-,-,TRBV7-7,CASSPGTGSYEQYF,TGTGCTAGCAGCCCCGGGACTGGCTCCTACGAGCAGTACTTC
TRBJ2-1,-,-,TRBV6-5,CASSFGFYNEQFF,TGTGCCAGCAGTTTTGGTTTTTACAATGAGCAGTTCTTC
TRBJ2-5,-,-,TRBV13,CASSLGAITAETQYF,TGTGCCAGCAGCTTAGGGGCAATAACGGCGGAGACCCAGTACTTC
TRBJ2-7,-,TRBD1,TRBV30,CAWDMGQILSYEQYF,TGTGCCTGGGACATGGGACAGATTCTCTCCTACGAGCAGTACTTC
TRBJ1-6,once,-,TRBV15,CATSRDQGLGSPLHF,TGTGCCACCAGCAGAGATCAAGGGCTCGGTTCACCCCTCCACTTT
TRBJ1-6,few,-,TRBV7-9,CASSLDRDSPLHF,TGTGCCAGCAGCTTAGATAGGGATTCACCCCTCCACTTT
TRBJ1-5,once,-,TRBV4-2,CASSQEQGGGQPQHF,TGTGCCAGCAGCCAAGAGCAGGGAGGGGGGCAGCCCCAGCATTTT
TRBJ2-7,-,-,TRBV11-2,CASSLGSANSYEQYF,TGTGCCAGCAGCTTAGGGTCGGCGAACTCCTACGAGCAGTACTTC
TRBJ2-7,once,TRBD1,TRBV5-1,CASSFGQGSYEQYF,TGCGCCAGCAGCTTCGGACAGGGGAGCTACGAGCAGTACTTC
TRBJ2-7,-,TRBD1,TRBV6-5,CASSYSPGTAYEQYF,TGTGCCAGCAGTTACTCGCCCGGGACAGCCTACGAGCAGTACTTC